Shown below are 7 T cell receptor beta chains from a single sample sequenced in a study of blood T cell repertoires in COVID-19. The repertoire was sequenced with immunoSEQ multiplex PCR; TCRdb's copy has only in-frame clones and lacks some. Among over 200,000 clones listed, about 89% were seen once. Sequenced input: PBMCs or T cells enriched from blood (not recorded which). The receptors come from a man aged 40-55 years who had recovered from COVID-19.

This chain uses TRBV14 with TRBJ2-7; unclear D gene. The CDR3 sequence is 13 residues long. Germline V gene lookup returns CDR1 SGHDN and CDR2 FVKESK. Trimming removed 1 base at V and 9 bases at J, with 13 bases between. As DNA, the CDR3 is TGTGCCAGCAGCCAAGCTGTCCAGGCCGCGCAGTACTTC. Translated: CASSQAVQAAQYF.

The count of this clone is one. The J gene is TRBJ2-5, the V gene TRBV7-6; 9 bases align to TRBD2. From germline, CDR1 is SGHVS and CDR2 FNYEAQ. V lost 5 bases and J lost 1; bases outside the gene matches: 11. The CDR3 is made up of 17 amino acids. CDR3 sequence reads: CASSPRIAGAIQETQYF. The CDR3 DNA is TGTGCCAGCAGCCCTCGAATAGCGGGAGCCATCCAAGAGACCCAGTACTTC. Supplemented by reference TRBV7-6 and TRBJ2-5, the full variable domain reads GAGVSQSPRYKVTKRGQDVALRCDPISGHVSLYWYRQALGQGPEFLTYFNYEAQQDKSGLPNDRFSAERPEGSISTLTIQRTEQRDSAMYRCASSPRIAGAIQETQYFGPGTRLLVL.

The chain is built from TRBV3-1 (or the pseudogene TRBV3-2) and TRBJ1-4; D is ambiguous. CDR3 length equals 16 residues. Germline V gene data show CDR1 as LGHDT and CDR2 as YNNKEL (reference sequence). Trimming took 1 base from V and 6 from J, leaving 15 bases between them. CDR3 sequence reads: CASSQASTNADEKLFF. Written as DNA, the CDR3 is TGTGCCAGCAGCCAAGCAAGCACTAACGCGGATGAAAAACTGTTTTTT.

The rearrangement joins TRBV14 to TRBJ1-1; the match to TRBD1 covers 7 bases. Germline CDR1 and CDR2: SGHDN and FVKESK. The CDR3 loop spans 13 amino acids. V lost 4 bases and J lost 4; bases outside the gene matches: 3. The CDR3 sequence: CASSLTGFTEAFF. CDR3 nucleotide sequence: TGTGCCAGCAGCCTGACAGGGTTCACTGAAGCTTTCTTT.

This clone was seen more than once but under ten times. The sample has other DNA sequences that encode this CDR3 too. This rearrangement joins TRBV4-3 to TRBJ2-1; TRBD2 matches at 7 bases. With V trimmed by 0 bases and J by 3 bases, 5 bases remained unmatched. The length of the CDR3 is 16 residues. CDR1 and CDR2 (germline): LGHNA, YSLEER. The CDR3 here is CASSQDTTGGYNEQFF. The CDR3 bases are TGCGCCAGCAGCCAAGATACGACGGGGGGCTACAATGAGCAGTTCTTC.

The rearrangement joins TRBV5-1 to TRBJ2-3; D gene uncertain. The ends were cut back, 0 bases at V and 7 bases at J, with 9 bases in the middle. The germline gives CDR1 SGHRS, CDR2 YFSETQ. The CDR3 sequence is 13 residues long. Written as DNA, the CDR3 is TGCGCCAGCAGCTTGGCCGAACTCCATACGCAGTATTTT. Translated: CASSLAELHTQYF.

The chain carries TRBV28 and TRBJ2-2; TRBD2 matches 14 bases. Germline trimming cut 3 bases from V and 7 bases from J; bases unmatched to any gene: 19. The CDR3 totals 21 residues. Germline V gene sequence: CDR1 MDHEN, CDR2 SYDVKM. CDR3 residues: CASSFVGLGIGLAGGYGELFF. As DNA, the CDR3 is TGTGCCAGCAGTTTCGTAGGACTTGGAATCGGACTAGCGGGAGGATACGGGGAGCTGTTTTTT. Full variable domain (outside the CDR3, taken from reference TRBV28 and TRBJ2-2): DVKVTQSSRYLVKRTGEKVFLECVQDMDHENMFWYRQDPGLGLRLIYFSYDVKMKEKGDIPEGYSVSREKKERFSLILESASTNQTSMYLCASSFVGLGIGLAGGYGELFFGEGSRLTVL.